The subject of this entry is one TCR beta chain. Its specificity is not known. The assay was immunoSEQ multiplex PCR, and TCRdb's table has in-frame clones only and misses some. The sample has about 130,000 clones; roughly 90% are singletons. Trimming at V came to 5 bases and at J to 4 bases, leaving 3 bases not matched to a gene. The CDR3 length is 12 residues. Germline CDR1 and CDR2: SGHRS and YFSETQ. The sample comes from a study of T cell responses to AZD1222 COVID-19 vaccine. Whole-study results and caveats: The sample set comprised mostly white British donors with more females, and clonal diversity was possibly underestimated. Spike-specific TCR breadth and depth went up after people got two AZD1222 doses.

The genes are TRBV5-1 and TRBJ2-7; TRBD1 matches at 7 bases. The sequences come from peripheral blood, collected on day 0 of AZD1222 vaccination. The receptor comes from an adult in good health. CDR3 protein: CASRPDRYEQYF. As DNA, the CDR3 is TGCGCCAGCAGACCGGACAGGTACGAGCAGTACTTC.